This TCR beta chain was obtained from a study of cytomegalovirus exposure and HLA in healthy donors. The trim removed 5 bases at V and 7 bases at J, leaving 8 bases unmatched. The germline V gene has CDR1 SEHNR and CDR2 FQNEAQ (reference sequence). The CDR3 extends over 14 amino acids. In the PCR, 60 Vbeta and 13 Jbeta primers were used. TCRdb's table, derived via immunoSEQ multiplex PCR, lists solely in-frame clones and lacks some. The data show 150,000 or so clones, with around three quarters seen just once and around 1.9% held by the top ten. This clone turned up a few times. The sequence was collected from a woman in her sixties in good health and CMV-seropositive. This chain uses TRBV7-9 with TRBJ1-1; 9 nucleotides line up with TRBD1. Sequenced input: PBMCs. CDR3: CASSPSDRGNEAFF. The CDR3 DNA sequence: TGTGCCAGCAGCCCCTCAGACAGGGGGAATGAAGCTTTCTTT.